The rows below give T cell receptor beta chains drawn from one sample of a study of T cell repertoires in cytomegalovirus infection. A single record per CDR3 protein comes from TCRdb applying MiXCR to the reads. The sample has about 250,000 distinct CDR3 sequences; over 15% are singletons. Sample: CD8+ T cells from PBMCs. Receptors originate from a human donor in good health (CMV status not recorded). Some clones in this sample may be carry-over from other donors' samples. Each CDR3 is given with its conserved first and last residue. D genes are given only for firm matches. Where a row states a size, it is once, few, many or the class of an expanded clone; other rows omit it.

clone_size	v_call	j_call	d_call	cdr3_aa	cdr3_nt
NA	TRBV7-9	TRBJ2-3	NA	CASSLVQGPTDTQYF	TGTGCCAGCAGCTTAGTTCAGGGTCCCACAGATACGCAGTATTTT
NA	TRBV7-8	TRBJ2-7	TRBD1	CASSGPGQGASYEQYF	TGTGCCAGCAGCGGGCCGGGACAGGGGGCTAGTTACGAGCAGTACTTC
few	TRBV5-1	TRBJ2-3	NA	CASSALASKSTDTQYF	TGCGCCAGCAGCGCCCTAGCCTCGAAAAGCACAGATACGCAGTATTTT
few	TRBV6-1	TRBJ2-1	NA	CASSPAGISVDEQFF	TGTGCCAGCAGTCCAGCCGGGATATCGGTGGATGAGCAGTTCTTC
few	TRBV28	TRBJ2-7	TRBD1	CASSVTGTAPLEQYF	TGTGCCAGCAGTGTTACCGGGACAGCCCCCCTCGAGCAGTACTTC
many	TRBV28	TRBJ1-4	NA	CASSPSIATNEKLFF	TGTGCCAGCAGTCCATCCATAGCAACTAATGAAAAACTGTTTTTT
few	TRBV28	TRBJ2-5	TRBD1	CASSSPGQLIF	TGTGCCAGCAGTTCGCCGGGACAGTTAATTTTC
many	TRBV12-5	TRBJ2-1	NA	CASAPAQTYNEQFF	TGTGCTAGTGCCCCGGCACAGACTTACAATGAGCAGTTCTTC
many	TRBV6-2/TRBV6-3	TRBJ2-1	NA	CASSYSRVYNEQFF	TGTGCCAGCAGTTACTCACGAGTTTACAATGAGCAGTTCTTC
few	TRBV6-5	TRBJ2-7	NA	CASSYSGGSEQYF	TGTGCCAGCAGTTACTCGGGGGGAAGCGAGCAGTACTTC
few	TRBV28	TRBJ2-7	TRBD1	CASSPGFQGVFYEQYF	TGTGCCAGCAGTCCAGGTTTTCAGGGGGTATTCTACGAGCAGTACTTC
many	TRBV28	TRBJ1-2	NA	CASSFLTRNYGYTF	TGTGCCAGCAGTTTCTTGACAAGAAACTATGGCTACACCTTC
few	TRBV13	TRBJ2-7	TRBD1	CASSLGRVRGFYEQYF	TGTGCCAGCAGCTTAGGCCGTGTCAGGGGGTTCTACGAGCAGTACTTC
NA	TRBV7-9	TRBJ2-1	NA	CASSSDGGNNEQFF	TGTGCCAGCAGCTCGGACGGAGGAAACAATGAGCAGTTCTTC
many	TRBV5-4	TRBJ1-2	NA	CASRPLMGQTNYGYTF	TGTGCCAGCAGACCCCTCATGGGTCAGACTAACTATGGCTACACCTTC
NA	TRBV28	TRBJ1-6	TRBD1	CASTLPGQGSPLHF	TGTGCCAGCACTCTCCCGGGACAGGGCTCACCCCTCCACTTT
few	TRBV7-9	TRBJ1-4	NA	CASSLGTQLEKLFF	TGTGCCAGCAGCTTGGGCACCCAGCTTGAAAAACTGTTTTTT
NA	TRBV6-6	TRBJ2-2	NA	CASSQYTNTGELFF	TGTGCCAGCAGTCAATACACGAACACCGGGGAGCTGTTTTTT
NA	TRBV6-6	TRBJ1-1	NA	CASSYGTNEAFF	TGTGCCAGCAGTTACGGGACAAATGAAGCTTTCTTT
few	TRBV29-1	TRBJ1-2	NA	CSVEVGLSGYGYTF	TGCAGCGTCGAGGTGGGACTCAGTGGCTATGGCTACACCTTC
many	TRBV12-3/TRBV12-4	TRBJ2-1	TRBD2	CASTQAGGLSNEQFF	TGTGCCAGCACCCAAGCGGGGGGGCTTTCCAATGAGCAGTTCTTC
NA	TRBV20-1	TRBJ2-7	NA	CSARDMDSGEQYF	TGCAGTGCTAGGGACATGGATAGTGGCGAGCAGTACTTC